This T cell receptor (beta chain) was observed in a study of cytomegalovirus exposure and HLA in healthy donors. Amplification used 60 Vbeta primers and 13 Jbeta primers. TCRdb's copy holds only in-frame clones and misses some; the assay was immunoSEQ multiplex PCR. The sample lists tens of thousands of clones, about 70% seen once, with around 10% in the top ten. Study results and limitations: Researchers had no immune exposure information except CMV serostatus available. Some V segments could not be told apart, so they were left out, TRBV6-2 and TRBV6-3 among them.

V lost 3 bases, J lost 1 base, and 10 bases lay in between. The CDR3 has 14 amino acids. Germline CDR1 reads SGHRS; CDR2 reads YFSETQ. Points on this clone: Its specificity is not known.

The clonotype originates from a woman in her 50s in good health and CMV-seropositive. V usage is TRBV5-1 and J usage is TRBJ1-1; D uncertain. Sequencing was performed on PBMCs. Here the CDR3 DNA reads TGCGCCAGCAGCTCGGGGTCTGGGAACACTGAAGCTTTCTTT. Translation gives CASSSGSGNTEAFF.